Shown below are 23 T cell receptor beta chains from a single sample sequenced in a study of control samples from healthy donors and cancer patients. Assay: immunoSEQ multiplex PCR; the TCRdb copy retains only in-frame clones and omits some. This table has about 39,000 clones, roughly 83% appearing once. The sample taken for sequencing was blood. The receptors were gathered from a man in his sixties in good health.

The chain has TRBV30 and TRBJ1-1, with D unresolved. This CDR3 has 11 amino acids. With 4 bases removed from V and 10 bases from J, the gap between germline ends came to 13 bases. Germline CDR1 is GTSNPN and CDR2 is SVGIG (reference sequence). The CDR3 bases are TGTGCCTGGAAAACGGGAATTCGAGCTTTCTTT. Its protein product is CAWKTGIRAFF.

This clone has just one count. The gene calls are TRBV7-2 and TRBJ1-3; 8 bases align to TRBD1. There are 17 residues in the CDR3. The germline CDR1 and CDR2 sequences are SGHTA and FQGNSA. The V segment lost 0 bases and the J segment 4 bases; nucleotides outside the gene matches: 8. CDR3 in DNA: TGTGCCAGCAGCTTAGCCGGACAGGGTTTGTCAGGAAACACCATATATTTT. This sequence encodes CASSLAGQGLSGNTIYF.

This clone was observed a handful of times. The chain combines TRBV11-2 with TRBJ2-1, with D perhaps given as TRBD1 or TRBD2 (6 bases each). This CDR3 is built from 16 residues. In germline, CDR1 is SGHAT, CDR2 FQNNGV. Trimming took off 5 bases at V and 1 base at J, with 15 bases between the two ends. CDR3 nucleotides: TGTGCCAGCAGCCCGTGGGGGGCTCGGTCCTACAATGAGCAGTTCTTC. Protein product: CASSPWGARSYNEQFF. Filled out from reference TRBV11-2 and TRBJ2-1, the complete variable domain reads EAGVAQSPRYKIIEKRQSVAFWCNPISGHATLYWYQQILGQGPKLLIQFQNNGVVDDSQLPKDRFSAERLKGVDSTLKIQPAKLEDSAVYLCASSPWGARSYNEQFFGPGTRLTVL.

V is TRBV3-1 (or the pseudogene TRBV3-2) and J is TRBJ1-5, with D uncertain. The CDR3 length is 16 residues. CDR1 and CDR2 (germline): LGHDT, YNNKEL (reference sequence). Deletions cut 1 base from V and 0 bases from J, with 10 bases between. The CDR3 region has the DNA TGTGCCAGCAGCCAAGGGGTACCGTATAGCAATCAGCCCCAGCATTTT. It yields the protein CASSQGVPYSNQPQHF.

This clone was counted between two and nine times. Other DNA sequences from this sample encode an identical CDR3 as well. V is TRBV18 and J is TRBJ2-1, with 8 bases matching TRBD2. In germline, CDR1 is KGHSH, CDR2 LQKENI. Trimming at V came to 2 bases and at J to 1 base, leaving 7 bases not matched to a gene. CDR3 size: 17 residues. The CDR3 region is CASSPGREGRSYNEQFF. DNA for the CDR3: TGTGCCAGCTCACCAGGACGGGAGGGCCGGTCCTACAATGAGCAGTTCTTC.

The chain uses TRBV4-1 and TRBJ1-2; no clear D. Germline values: CDR1 MGHRA, CDR2 YSYEKL. This CDR3 spans 13 amino acids. V dropped 2 bases and J dropped 2 bases, with 6 bases sitting between them. The CDR3 DNA reads as TGCGCCAGCAGCCAAAACGGAAACTATGGCTACACCTTC. This encodes CASSQNGNYGYTF.

This clone is a singleton in its sample. The gene calls are TRBV5-6 and TRBJ1-3; D is undetermined. V gave up 3 bases and J gave up 7 bases, with 14 bases separating them. There are 14 residues in the CDR3. Per germline, CDR1 SGHDT and CDR2 YYEEEE. CDR3 in amino acids: CASSYPTRRNTIYF. The CDR3 nucleotides are TGTGCCAGCAGCTACCCGACCCGGCGGAACACCATATATTTT.

The J gene is TRBJ1-1, the V gene TRBV19, with D uncertain. The CDR3 has 13 amino acids. V was trimmed by 4 bases and J by 4 bases, leaving 10 bases between them. Germline V gene lookup returns CDR1 LNHDA and CDR2 SQIVND (reference sequence). CDR3 amino acids: CASSSQGGTEAFF. The CDR3 DNA follows: TGTGCCAGTAGTAGCCAAGGCGGCACTGAAGCTTTCTTT.

The chain's CDR3 is CASSVGDSGYEQYF. The CDR3 DNA reads as TGTGCCAGCAGCGTAGGGGATAGCGGCTACGAGCAGTACTTC. J is TRBJ2-7 and V is TRBV9; the D gene is possibly TRBD2 (6 bases). CDR1 and CDR2 (germline): SGDLS, YYNGEE. This CDR3 has 14 amino acids. V lost 0 bases, J lost 3 bases, and 10 bases lay in between. The variable domain in full, completed from reference TRBV9 and TRBJ2-7, reads DSGVTQTPKHLITATGQRVTLRCSPRSGDLSVYWYQQSLDQGLQFLIQYYNGEERAKGNILERFSAQQFPDLHSELNLSSLELGDSALYFCASSVGDSGYEQYFGPGTRLTVT.

In its sample, this clone was seen a few times. V and J are TRBV9 and TRBJ2-3; D is unresolved. Germline V CDR1 and CDR2: SGDLS, YYNGEE. V was cut by 2 bases and J by 6 bases, with 16 bases left in between. The CDR3 runs to 15 residues. Here the CDR3 DNA reads TGTGCCAGCAGCGTTAGTGTCGGGCCTGCCGATACGCAGTATTTT. Translated, it gives CASSVSVGPADTQYF.

V usage is TRBV19 and J usage is TRBJ1-2; D not certain. The CDR3 sequence is 12 residues long. Looked up from germline, CDR1 is LNHDA and CDR2 is SQIVND (reference sequence). The V end lost 0 bases, the J end lost 9 bases, and 8 bases lay between the germline ends. CDR3 coding DNA: TGTGCCAGTAGTATAGAGGAAGGAAGCTACACCTTC. This encodes CASSIEEGSYTF.

V usage is TRBV30 and J usage is TRBJ1-6; maybe TRBD1 (6 bases). Trimming cost V 1 base and J 7 bases, with 11 bases left between them. Germline values: CDR1 GTSNPN, CDR2 SVGIG (reference sequence). This CDR3 is built from 14 residues. CDR3 loop: CAWSGGQDNSPLHF. The CDR3 bases are TGTGCCTGGAGTGGGGGGCAGGACAATTCACCCCTCCACTTT.

The V and J genes are TRBV9 and TRBJ2-3; D is possibly TRBD1 (6 bases). Trimming shortened V by 5 bases and J by 2 bases, and 12 bases separated the two germline ends. The CDR3 loop spans 14 amino acids. Germline CDR1 reads SGDLS; CDR2 reads YYNGEE. The chain's CDR3 is CASSYRDTTDTQYF. CDR3 nucleotides: TGTGCCAGCAGTTACCGGGACACCACAGATACGCAGTATTTT.

In DNA, the CDR3 is TGTGCCAGCAGTTTAACTTACCGTAGAAAGACTGAAGCTTTCTTT. It specifies CASSLTYRRKTEAFF. V is TRBV27 and J is TRBJ1-1; D remains unclear. Looked up from germline, CDR1 is MNHEY and CDR2 is SMNVEV (reference sequence). This CDR3 region has 15 residues. The V end was cut by 2 bases, the J end by 5 bases, with 15 bases between.

This chain connects TRBV30 to TRBJ1-1, with a possible D match to TRBD1 (5 bases). V dropped 0 bases and J dropped 6 bases, with 20 bases sitting between them. The CDR3 has 16 residues. The germline CDR1 and CDR2 sequences are GTSNPN and SVGIG (reference sequence). This CDR3 is CAWSVNLGGSDAEAFF. The CDR3 nucleotides are TGTGCCTGGAGTGTAAACCTGGGGGGGAGTGACGCTGAAGCTTTCTTT.

The chain links TRBV5-4 to TRBJ2-1, with 12 bases fitting TRBD2. This CDR3 has 16 residues. With 4 bases clipped from V and 3 bases from J, the junction kept 5 bases outside the gene matches. CDR1 and CDR2 (germline): SGHNT, YYREEE (reference sequence). The CDR3 coding sequence is TGTGCCAGCAGCCCCCGGACTAGCGGGAACTACAATGAGCAGTTCTTC. It specifies CASSPRTSGNYNEQFF.

The chain couples TRBV30 to TRBJ1-5; 9 nucleotides line up with TRBD1. The V gene's germline CDR1 is GTSNPN and CDR2 SVGIG (reference sequence). With 0 bases clipped from V and 4 bases from J, the junction kept 13 bases outside the gene matches. This CDR3 comprises 18 residues. Here the CDR3 DNA reads TGTGCCTGGAGTGTTGTCCCTATAGACAGGGGGATTAATCAGCCCCAGCATTTT. Residues: CAWSVVPIDRGINQPQHF.

The chain uses TRBV14 and TRBJ1-2, with D hard to call. CDR1 is SGHDN and CDR2 is FVKESK in the germline V gene. The CDR3 has 16 amino acids. The V end lost 0 bases, the J end lost 0 bases, and 11 bases lay between the germline ends. The CDR3 DNA reads as TGTGCCAGCAGCCAAGACTCGGGCTCAGCTAACTATGGCTACACCTTC. Translated, it gives CASSQDSGSANYGYTF.

The chain uses TRBV6-6 and TRBJ2-6; D is uncertain. Trimming removed 3 bases at V and 4 bases at J, with 13 bases between. This CDR3 is 16 amino acids long. Germline lookup yields CDR1 MNHNY and CDR2 SVGAGI (reference sequence). The DNA for the CDR3 is TGTGCCAGCAGTTATTGGCGGTCTACGGGGGCCAACGTCCTGACTTTC. This codes for CASSYWRSTGANVLTF.

The rearrangement links TRBV4-3 to TRBJ1-3; D gene unclear. CDR1 is LGHNA and CDR2 is YSLEER in the germline V gene. The CDR3 has 17 residues. V was cut by 1 base and J by 0 bases, with 13 bases left in between. CDR3 sequence: CASSQGAHGNSGNTIYF. The CDR3 nucleotides read TGCGCCAGCAGCCAAGGGGCCCACGGAAACTCTGGAAACACCATATATTTT.

The rearrangement uses TRBV6-2 or TRBV6-3 and TRBJ2-7; no definite D call. Trimming left V 2 bases short and J 7 bases short, with 12 bases between. Germline V gene sequence: CDR1 MNHEY, CDR2 SVGEGT. The CDR3 has 13 residues. CDR3: CASSYTQRSEQYF. The CDR3 DNA sequence: TGTGCCAGCAGTTACACCCAACGGTCGGAGCAGTACTTC.

The chain links TRBV27 to TRBJ2-4, with 9 positions matching TRBD2. The V segment lost 3 bases and the J segment 5 bases; nucleotides outside the gene matches: 8. This CDR3 is built from 16 residues. Germline loops: CDR1 MNHEY, CDR2 SMNVEV (reference sequence). The CDR3 bases are TGTGCCAGCAGTTTCTCAGGGCGGGGGGGTGAAAACATTCAGTACTTC. Its translation is CASSFSGRGGENIQYF.

This chain links TRBV7-9 with TRBJ1-2; 7 positions match TRBD1. The V and J ends lost 5 bases and 4 bases, in that order; junction bases with no gene match: 10. CDR3 length equals 15 residues. Germline V lookup: CDR1 SEHNR, CDR2 FQNEAQ (reference sequence). CDR3 in amino acids: CASSRQVPGGYGYTF. The CDR3 DNA reads as TGTGCCAGCAGCCGTCAGGTCCCAGGGGGCTATGGCTACACCTTC.